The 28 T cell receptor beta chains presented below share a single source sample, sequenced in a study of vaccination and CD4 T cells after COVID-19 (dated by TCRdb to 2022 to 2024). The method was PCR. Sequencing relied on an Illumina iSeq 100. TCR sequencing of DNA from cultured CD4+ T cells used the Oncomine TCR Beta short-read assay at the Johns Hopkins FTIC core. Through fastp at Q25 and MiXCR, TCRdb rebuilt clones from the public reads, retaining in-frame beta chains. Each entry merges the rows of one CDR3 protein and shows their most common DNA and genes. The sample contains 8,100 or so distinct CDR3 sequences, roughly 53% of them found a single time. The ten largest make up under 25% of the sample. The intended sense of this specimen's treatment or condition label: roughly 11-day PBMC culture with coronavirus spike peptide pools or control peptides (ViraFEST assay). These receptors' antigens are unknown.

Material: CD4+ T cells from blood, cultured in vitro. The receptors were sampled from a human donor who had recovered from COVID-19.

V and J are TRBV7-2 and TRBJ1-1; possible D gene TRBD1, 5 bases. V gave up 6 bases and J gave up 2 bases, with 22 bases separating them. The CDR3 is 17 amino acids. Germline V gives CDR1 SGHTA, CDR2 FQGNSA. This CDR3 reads CASSNRGRSETNTEAFF. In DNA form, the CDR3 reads TGTGCCAGCAGTAACCGGGGGAGATCGGAGACTAACACTGAAGCTTTCTTT. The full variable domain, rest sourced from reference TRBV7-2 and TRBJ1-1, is GAGVSQSPSNKVTEKGKDVELRCDPISGHTALYWYRQSLGQGLEFLIYFQGNSAPDKSGLPSDRFSAERTGGSVSTLTIQRTQQEDSAVYLCASSNRGRSETNTEAFFGQGTRLTVV.

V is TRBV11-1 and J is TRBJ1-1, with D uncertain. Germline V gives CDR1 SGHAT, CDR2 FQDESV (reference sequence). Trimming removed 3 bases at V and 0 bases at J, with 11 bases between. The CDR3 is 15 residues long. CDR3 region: CASSFKSILNTEAFF. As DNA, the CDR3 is TGTGCCAGCAGCTTCAAAAGCATTCTGAACACTGAAGCTTTCTTT.

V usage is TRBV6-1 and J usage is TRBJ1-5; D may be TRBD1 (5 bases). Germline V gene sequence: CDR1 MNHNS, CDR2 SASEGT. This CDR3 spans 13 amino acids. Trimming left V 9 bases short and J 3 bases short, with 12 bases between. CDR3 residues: CASRRQSNQPQHF. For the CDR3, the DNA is TGTGCCAGTAGAAGACAGTCCAATCAGCCCCAGCATTTT.

CDR3 residues: CASSAFGDTREETQYF. The CDR3 region has the DNA TGTGCCAGCAGCGCCTTCGGTGACACTCGGGAGGAGACCCAGTACTTC. The V and J genes are TRBV2 and TRBJ2-5; D possibly corresponds to TRBD2 (6 bases). From germline, CDR1 is SNHLY and CDR2 FYNNEI. Trimming took off 6 bases at V and 5 bases at J, with 22 bases between the two ends. The CDR3 has 16 residues.

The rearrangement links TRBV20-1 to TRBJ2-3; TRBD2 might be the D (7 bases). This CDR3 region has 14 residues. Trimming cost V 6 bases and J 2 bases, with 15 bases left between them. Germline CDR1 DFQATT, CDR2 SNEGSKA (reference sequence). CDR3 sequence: CSAQKGGNTDTQYF. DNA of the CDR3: TGCAGTGCCCAAAAGGGGGGGAACACAGATACGCAGTATTTT.

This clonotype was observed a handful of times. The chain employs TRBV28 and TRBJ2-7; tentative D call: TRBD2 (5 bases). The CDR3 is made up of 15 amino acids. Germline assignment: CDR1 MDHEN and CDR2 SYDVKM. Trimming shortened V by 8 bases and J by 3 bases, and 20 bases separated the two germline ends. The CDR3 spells CASGEGGRRVYEQYF. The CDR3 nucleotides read TGTGCCAGCGGGGAAGGCGGGCGCAGAGTCTACGAGCAGTACTTC.

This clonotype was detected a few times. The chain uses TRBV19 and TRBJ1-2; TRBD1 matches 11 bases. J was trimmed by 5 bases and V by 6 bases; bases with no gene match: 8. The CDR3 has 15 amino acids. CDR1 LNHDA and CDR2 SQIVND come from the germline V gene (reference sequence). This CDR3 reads CASRGRTGGFYGYTF. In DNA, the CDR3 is TGTGCCAGTAGAGGGAGGACAGGGGGCTTTTATGGCTACACCTTC.

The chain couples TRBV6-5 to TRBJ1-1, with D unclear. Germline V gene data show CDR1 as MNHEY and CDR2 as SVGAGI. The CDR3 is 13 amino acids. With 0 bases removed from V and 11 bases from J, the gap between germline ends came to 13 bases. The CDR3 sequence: CASSYSGSSGAFF. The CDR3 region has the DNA TGTGCCAGCAGTTACTCGGGGAGTTCTGGGGCTTTCTTT.

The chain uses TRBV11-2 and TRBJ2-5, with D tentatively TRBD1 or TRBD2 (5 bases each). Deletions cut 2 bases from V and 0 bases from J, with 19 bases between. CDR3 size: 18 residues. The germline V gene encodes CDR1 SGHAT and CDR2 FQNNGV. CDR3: CASSLTGAYLLYQETQYF. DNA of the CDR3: TGTGCCAGCAGCTTAACCGGGGCTTACCTCTTGTACCAAGAGACCCAGTACTTC.

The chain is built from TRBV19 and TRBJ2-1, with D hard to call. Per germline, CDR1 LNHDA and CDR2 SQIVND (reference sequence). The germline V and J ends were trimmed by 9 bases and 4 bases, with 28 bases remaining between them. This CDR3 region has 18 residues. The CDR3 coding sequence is TGTGCCAGCCACCGAGCAGGCTCTTCACGGGCCCTTTACAATGAGCAGTTCTTC. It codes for CASHRAGSSRALYNEQFF.

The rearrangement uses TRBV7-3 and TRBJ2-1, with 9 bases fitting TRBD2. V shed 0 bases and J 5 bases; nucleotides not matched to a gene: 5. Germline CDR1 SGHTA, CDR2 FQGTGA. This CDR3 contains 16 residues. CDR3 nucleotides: TGTGCCAGCAGCTTAACATATAGCGGGGGAAACAATGAGCAGTTCTTC. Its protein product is CASSLTYSGGNNEQFF.

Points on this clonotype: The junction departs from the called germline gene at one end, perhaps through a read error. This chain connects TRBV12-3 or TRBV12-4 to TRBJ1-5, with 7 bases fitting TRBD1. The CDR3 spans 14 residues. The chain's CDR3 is CTSSPGQVNQPQHF. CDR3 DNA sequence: TGTACCAGCAGTCCAGGACAGGTCAATCAGCCCCAGCATTTT.

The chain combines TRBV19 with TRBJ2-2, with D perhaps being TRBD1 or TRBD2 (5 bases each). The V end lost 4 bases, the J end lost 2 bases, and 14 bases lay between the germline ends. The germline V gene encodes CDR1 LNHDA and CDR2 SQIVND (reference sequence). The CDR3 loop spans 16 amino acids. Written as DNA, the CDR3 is TGTGCCAGTAGTAAACTAGGACGGACAAACACCGGGGAGCTGTTTTTT. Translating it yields CASSKLGRTNTGELFF.

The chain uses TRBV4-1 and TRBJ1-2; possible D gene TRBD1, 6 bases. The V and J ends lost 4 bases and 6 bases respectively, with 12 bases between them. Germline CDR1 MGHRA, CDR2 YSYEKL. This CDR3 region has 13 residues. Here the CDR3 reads CASSPQGWNGYTF. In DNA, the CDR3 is TGCGCCAGCAGCCCCCAGGGGTGGAATGGCTACACCTTC.

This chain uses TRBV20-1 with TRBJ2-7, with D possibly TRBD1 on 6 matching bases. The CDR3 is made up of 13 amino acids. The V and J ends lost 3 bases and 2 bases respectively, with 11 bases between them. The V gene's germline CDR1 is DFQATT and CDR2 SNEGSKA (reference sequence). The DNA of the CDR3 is TGCAGTGCTAGTGGGACATCGACCTACGAGCAGTACTTC. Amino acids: CSASGTSTYEQYF.

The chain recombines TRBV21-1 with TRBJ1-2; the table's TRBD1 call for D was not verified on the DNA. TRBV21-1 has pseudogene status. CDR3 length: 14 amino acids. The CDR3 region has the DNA TGTGCCAGCAGCAATGGGACAGAACTCTATGGCTACACCTTC. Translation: CASSNGTELYGYTF.

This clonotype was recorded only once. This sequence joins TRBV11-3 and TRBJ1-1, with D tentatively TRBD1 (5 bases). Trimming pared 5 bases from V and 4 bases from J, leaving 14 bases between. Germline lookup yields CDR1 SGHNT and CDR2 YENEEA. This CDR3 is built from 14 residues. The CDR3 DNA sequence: TGTGCCAGCAGCCCGTCGGGGGGAAGCACTGAAGCTTTCTTT. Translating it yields CASSPSGGSTEAFF.

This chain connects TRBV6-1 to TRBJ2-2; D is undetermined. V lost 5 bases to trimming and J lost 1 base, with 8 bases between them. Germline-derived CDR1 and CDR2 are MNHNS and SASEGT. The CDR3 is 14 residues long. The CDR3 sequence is CASSPRMNTGELFF. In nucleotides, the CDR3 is TGTGCCAGCAGTCCTCGAATGAACACCGGGGAGCTGTTTTTT.

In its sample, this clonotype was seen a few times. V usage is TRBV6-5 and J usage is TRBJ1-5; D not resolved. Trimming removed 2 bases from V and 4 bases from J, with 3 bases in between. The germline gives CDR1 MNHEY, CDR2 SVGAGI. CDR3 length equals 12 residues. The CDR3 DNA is TGTGCCAGCAGTTACATGAATCAGCCCCAGCATTTT. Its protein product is CASSYMNQPQHF.

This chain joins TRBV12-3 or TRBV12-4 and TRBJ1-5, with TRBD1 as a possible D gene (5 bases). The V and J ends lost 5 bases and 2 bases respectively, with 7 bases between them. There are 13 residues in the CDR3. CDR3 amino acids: CASSATGNQPQHF. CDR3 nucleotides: TGTGCCAGCAGTGCGACAGGCAATCAGCCCCAGCATTTT.

The CDR3 spells CSARPRQGPGELFF. The DNA of the CDR3 is TGCAGTGCTAGGCCAAGACAGGGCCCCGGGGAGCTGTTTTTT. The chain employs TRBV20-1 and TRBJ2-2; 7 bases are a match to TRBD1. This CDR3 spans 14 amino acids. In germline, CDR1 is DFQATT, CDR2 SNEGSKA (reference sequence). Germline trimming cut 3 bases from V and 6 bases from J; bases unmatched to any gene: 7.

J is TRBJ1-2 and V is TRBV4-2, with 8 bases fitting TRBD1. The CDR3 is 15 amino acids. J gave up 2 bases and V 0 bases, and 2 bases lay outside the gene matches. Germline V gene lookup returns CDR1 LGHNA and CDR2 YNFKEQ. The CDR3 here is CASSQDRGRNYGYTF. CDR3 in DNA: TGTGCCAGCAGCCAAGACAGGGGGCGGAACTATGGCTACACCTTC.

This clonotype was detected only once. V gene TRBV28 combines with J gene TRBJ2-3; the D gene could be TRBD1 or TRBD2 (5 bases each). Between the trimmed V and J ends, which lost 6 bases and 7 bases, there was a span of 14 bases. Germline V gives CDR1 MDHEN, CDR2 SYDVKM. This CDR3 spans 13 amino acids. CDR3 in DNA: TGTGCCAGCAGGGGACGGACGTTCAATACGCAGTATTTT. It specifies CASRGRTFNTQYF. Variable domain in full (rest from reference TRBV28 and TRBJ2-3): DVKVTQSSRYLVKRTGEKVFLECVQDMDHENMFWYRQDPGLGLRLIYFSYDVKMKEKGDIPEGYSVSREKKERFSLILESASTNQTSMYLCASRGRTFNTQYFGPGTRLTVL.

CDR3 in amino acids: CASSPWRGQRNEKLFF. The CDR3, as DNA: TGTGCCAGCAGCCCGTGGAGGGGACAGAGGAATGAAAAACTGTTTTTT. The chain combines TRBV11-3 with TRBJ1-4; 7 nucleotides match TRBD1. This CDR3 region has 16 residues. CDR1 SGHNT and CDR2 YENEEA come from the germline V gene. Trimming cost V 5 bases and J 5 bases; bases outside gene matches: 11. The whole variable domain, remainder taken from reference TRBV11-3 and TRBJ1-4, is EAGVVQSPRYKIIEKKQPVAFWCNPISGHNTLYWYLQNLGQGPELLIRYENEEAVDDSQLPKDRFSAERLKGVDSTLKIQPAELGDSAVYLCASSPWRGQRNEKLFFGSGTQLSVL.

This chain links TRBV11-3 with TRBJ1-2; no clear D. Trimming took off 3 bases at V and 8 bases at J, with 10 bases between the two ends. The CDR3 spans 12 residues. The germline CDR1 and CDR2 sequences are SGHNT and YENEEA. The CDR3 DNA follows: TGTGCCAGCAGCTTTCGGACGTCCGGCTACACCTTC. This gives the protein CASSFRTSGYTF.

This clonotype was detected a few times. The CDR3 nucleotides read TGTGCCAGCAGTTACTGGGGACGGGTGGGAGATACGCAGTATTTT. It encodes CASSYWGRVGDTQYF. The rearrangement joins TRBV6-2 or TRBV6-3 to TRBJ2-3; D possibly matches TRBD1 or TRBD2 (5 bases each). The CDR3 has 15 residues. V was clipped by 1 base and J by 5 bases, with 13 bases between them. Germline CDR1 and CDR2: MNHEY and SVGEGT.

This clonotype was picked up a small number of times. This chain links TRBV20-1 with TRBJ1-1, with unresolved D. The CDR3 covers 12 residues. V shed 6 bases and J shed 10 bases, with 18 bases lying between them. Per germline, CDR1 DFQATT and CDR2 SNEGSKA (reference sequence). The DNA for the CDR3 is TGCAGTGCCTCTACGCCCGAAAGTCGAGCTTTCTTT. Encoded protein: CSASTPESRAFF.

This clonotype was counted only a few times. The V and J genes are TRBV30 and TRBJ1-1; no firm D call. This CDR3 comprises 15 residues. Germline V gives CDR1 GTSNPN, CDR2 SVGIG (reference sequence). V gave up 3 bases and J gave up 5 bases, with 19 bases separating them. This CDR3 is CAWRTLRPGKTEAFF. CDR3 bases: TGTGCCTGGAGGACCTTGAGGCCGGGTAAGACTGAAGCTTTCTTT. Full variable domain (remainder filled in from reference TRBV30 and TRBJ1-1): SQTIHQWPATLVQPVGSPLSLECTVEGTSNPNLYWYRQAAGRGLQLLFYSVGIGQISSEVPQNLSASRPQDRQFILSSKKLLLSDSGFYLCAWRTLRPGKTEAFFGQGTRLTVV.